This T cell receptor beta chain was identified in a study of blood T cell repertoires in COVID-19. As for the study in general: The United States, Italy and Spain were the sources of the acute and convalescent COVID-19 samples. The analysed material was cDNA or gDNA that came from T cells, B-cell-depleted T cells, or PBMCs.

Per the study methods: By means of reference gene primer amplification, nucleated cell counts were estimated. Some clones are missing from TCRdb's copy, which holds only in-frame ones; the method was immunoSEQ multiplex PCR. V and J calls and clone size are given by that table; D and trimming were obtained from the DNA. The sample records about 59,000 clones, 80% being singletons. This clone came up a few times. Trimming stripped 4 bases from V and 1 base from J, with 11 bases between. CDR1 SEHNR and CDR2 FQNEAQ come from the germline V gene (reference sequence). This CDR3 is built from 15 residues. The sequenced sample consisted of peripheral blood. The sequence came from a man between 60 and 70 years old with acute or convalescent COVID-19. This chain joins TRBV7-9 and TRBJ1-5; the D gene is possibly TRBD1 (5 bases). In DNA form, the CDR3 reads TGTGCCAGCAGCTCCGGTGGGGCAAGCAATCAGCCCCAGCATTTT. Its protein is CASSSGGASNQPQHF.